The 19 T cell receptor beta chains in this list originate from one sample, sequenced in a study of blood T cells in healthy people across ages. A second roughly 6 to 11 cycle PCR used barcoded and J-beta primers. MiXCR, run by TCRdb on the 5' RACE reads, gives a single entry per CDR3 protein. The sample consists of 450,000 to 600,000 distinct CDR3 sequences, about a quarter of them appearing once. The same data also contributed to another study, on T cells of mothers and their children.

Material for sequencing was blood. These receptor sequences come from a boy aged 2 to 10 in good health.

The rearrangement uses TRBV20-1 and TRBJ1-5; no clear D. The ends were cut back, 3 bases at V and 0 bases at J, with 12 bases in the middle. The CDR3 has 15 amino acids. CDR1 and CDR2 (germline): DFQATT, SNEGSKA (reference sequence). CDR3 DNA sequence: TGCAGTGCTAGTCGGGCCGAAATTAGCAATCAGCCCCAGCATTTT. This gives the protein CSASRAEISNQPQHF.

This chain links TRBV5-5 with TRBJ1-2, with 12 nucleotides matching TRBD1. V shed 2 bases, J shed 6 bases, and the junction held 8 bases outside the gene matches. The germline V gene has CDR1 SGHKS and CDR2 YYEKEE (reference sequence). CDR3 length: 16 amino acids. The CDR3 DNA follows: TGTGCCAGCAGCTTAGGGACAGGGGGCGCCCGAGATGGCTACACCTTC. It is translated as CASSLGTGGARDGYTF.

This clonotype was seen repeatedly, ten times or more. The rearrangement uses TRBV29-1 and TRBJ2-5, with 7 bases aligning to TRBD1. V lost 5 bases, J lost 3 bases, and 9 bases stayed unmatched. Germline V CDR1 and CDR2: SQVTM, ANQGSEA. CDR3 length: 14 amino acids. CDR3 sequence: CSVQGDTTKETQYF. The CDR3 coding sequence is TGCAGCGTTCAGGGGGACACAACCAAAGAGACCCAGTACTTC.

The chain combines TRBV27 with TRBJ1-4, with 7 nucleotides matching TRBD1. The length of the CDR3 is 15 residues. V was clipped by 6 bases and J by 8 bases; unmatched bases: 12. Germline assignment: CDR1 MNHEY and CDR2 SMNVEV (reference sequence). CDR3 residues: CASRSRGTVAEKLFF. DNA of the CDR3: TGTGCCAGCAGATCGCGCGGGACAGTTGCGGAAAAACTGTTTTTT. Full variable domain (outside the CDR3, taken from reference TRBV27 and TRBJ1-4): EAQVTQNPRYLITVTGKKLTVTCSQNMNHEYMSWYRQDPGLGLRQIYYSMNVEVTDKGDVPEGYKVSRKEKRNFPLILESPSPNQTSLYFCASRSRGTVAEKLFFGSGTQLSVL.

This clonotype has a handful of counts. V usage is TRBV7-9 and J usage is TRBJ2-3; either TRBD1 or TRBD2 may fit D (5 bases each). The CDR3 is made up of 15 amino acids. Per germline, CDR1 SEHNR and CDR2 FQNEAQ (reference sequence). Trimming cost V 2 bases and J 1 base, with 10 bases left between them. The CDR3 nucleotides read TGTGCCAGCAGCTTACGGGGCCGTGGCACAGATACGCAGTATTTT. Residues: CASSLRGRGTDTQYF.

This clonotype came up a few times. This sequence joins TRBV11-2 and TRBJ2-1; 10 nucleotides agree with TRBD2. V was pared by 0 bases and J by 9 bases, with 5 bases of the junction left unmatched. This CDR3 has 15 amino acids. Looked up from germline, CDR1 is SGHAT and CDR2 is FQNNGV. CDR3 region: CASSLDSSGGGEQFF. The CDR3, as DNA: TGTGCCAGCAGCTTAGATTCTAGCGGGGGAGGTGAGCAGTTCTTC.

CDR3 bases: TGTGCTAGTGGTTTGCCCGTGACAGGGAACACTGAAGCTTTCTTT. Its protein is CASGLPVTGNTEAFF. This rearrangement joins TRBV12-5 to TRBJ1-1; D is possibly TRBD1 (6 bases). The CDR3 sequence is 15 residues long. The germline CDR1 and CDR2 sequences are LGHNT and FRNRAP. V lost 2 bases to trimming and J lost 1 base, with 11 bases between them.

The V call is TRBV7-9, the J call TRBJ1-2; D unresolved. The V end lost 2 bases, the J end lost 0 bases, and 10 bases lay between the germline ends. The CDR3 runs to 15 residues. CDR1 and CDR2 (germline): SEHNR, FQNEAQ (reference sequence). CDR3 region: CASSLSRDPNYGYTF. The CDR3 bases are TGTGCCAGCAGCTTAAGTAGAGACCCTAACTATGGCTACACCTTC.

The table lists this clonotype with a few counts. CDR3 bases: TGTGCCAGCAGATCCGGACTAGCGGGGGGCAATGAGCAGTTCTTC. Residues: CASRSGLAGGNEQFF. This sequence joins TRBV7-8 and TRBJ2-5, with 14 bases that match TRBD2. The DNA end is more similar to TRBJ2-1, so the J call may be wrong. Germline V gene data show CDR1 as SGHVS and CDR2 as FQNEAQ. The CDR3 has 15 amino acids.

The chain recombines TRBV27 with TRBJ2-1, with D possibly TRBD1 on 6 matching bases. The germline V gene encodes CDR1 MNHEY and CDR2 SMNVEV (reference sequence). The germline V and J ends were trimmed by 2 bases and 2 bases, with 7 bases remaining between them. CDR3 length equals 14 residues. Written as DNA, the CDR3 is TGTGCCAGCAGTTTACAGGGGACCTACAATGAGCAGTTCTTC. It translates to CASSLQGTYNEQFF.

The chain couples TRBV20-1 to TRBJ2-3; D gene uncertain. The germline V and J ends were trimmed by 0 bases and 8 bases, with 15 bases remaining between them. CDR1 and CDR2 (germline): DFQATT, SNEGSKA (reference sequence). The CDR3 sequence is 14 residues long. CDR3 in DNA: TGCAGTGCTAGAGAGTTTGCAGCCTTGGGTACGCAGTATTTT. Encoded protein: CSAREFAALGTQYF.

This clonotype is a singleton in its sample. This sequence joins TRBV7-9 and TRBJ2-3, with 9 bases identical to TRBD2. Per the germline V gene, CDR1 is SEHNR and CDR2 is FQNEAQ (reference sequence). This CDR3 is 14 amino acids long. Unmatched junction bases numbered 5, after V lost 1 base and J lost 9 bases. The CDR3 is CASSLGREGRTQYF. CDR3 nucleotide sequence: TGTGCCAGCAGCTTAGGGCGGGAGGGGCGGACGCAGTATTTT.

V usage is TRBV6-6 and J usage is TRBJ1-2, with D possibly being TRBD1 (5 bases). Trimming pared 7 bases from V and 0 bases from J, leaving 12 bases between. CDR1 and CDR2 (germline): MNHNY, SVGAGI (reference sequence). The CDR3 contains 14 residues. The DNA of the CDR3 is TGTGCCAGCACTGGGACGGGTACTAACTATGGCTACACCTTC. Encoded protein: CASTGTGTNYGYTF.

This clonotype was picked up a small number of times. J is TRBJ2-7 and V is TRBV27, with TRBD1 identical over 9 bases. Germline V lookup: CDR1 MNHEY, CDR2 SMNVEV (reference sequence). The trim removed 2 bases at V and 2 bases at J, leaving 4 bases unmatched. The CDR3 contains 15 residues. The CDR3 loop reads CASSLPGTGTYEQYF. In nucleotides, the CDR3 is TGTGCCAGCAGTTTACCGGGGACAGGGACCTACGAGCAGTACTTC.

A few counts support this clonotype. V gene TRBV20-1 combines with J gene TRBJ2-5; D possibly corresponds to TRBD1 (6 bases). The germline V gene has CDR1 DFQATT and CDR2 SNEGSKA (reference sequence). V dropped 6 bases and J dropped 7 bases, with 24 bases sitting between them. The CDR3 totals 15 residues. The CDR3 is CSARGTDRPPRTQYF. As DNA, the CDR3 is TGCAGTGCGAGGGGGACGGACCGGCCCCCGAGGACCCAGTACTTC.

In this sample, this clonotype turned up a few times. This chain connects TRBV24-1 to TRBJ2-3; D remains ambiguous. This CDR3 spans 13 amino acids. CDR1 is KGHDR and CDR2 is SFDVKD in the germline V gene. The V gene lost 2 bases and the J gene lost 2 bases, with 4 bases spanning the gap. The CDR3 is CATSDSTTDTQYF. The CDR3 DNA reads TGTGCCACCAGTGATTCTACCACAGATACGCAGTATTTT.

Only a few counts were recorded for this clonotype. The chain has TRBV20-1 and TRBJ2-3; 7 positions match TRBD1. The CDR3 consists of 17 residues. The junction had 9 bases not matched to a gene; V was cut back by 0 bases and J by 0 bases. Germline V CDR1 and CDR2: DFQATT, SNEGSKA (reference sequence). The CDR3 DNA reads TGCAGTGCTAGAGATCCCCTGCCAGGGGGAAGCACAGATACGCAGTATTTT. Protein: CSARDPLPGGSTDTQYF.

V gene TRBV6-6 combines with J gene TRBJ1-1; D is unclear. The V gene's germline CDR1 is MNHNY and CDR2 SVGAGI (reference sequence). Between the trimmed V and J ends, which lost 10 bases and 0 bases, there was a span of 9 bases. The CDR3 runs to 12 residues. CDR3 loop: CATKRMNTEAFF. The CDR3 DNA reads TGTGCCACCAAGAGGATGAACACTGAAGCTTTCTTT.

This chain connects TRBV10-2 to TRBJ2-5; D not resolved. The V gene's germline CDR1 is WSHSY and CDR2 SAAADI. This CDR3 contains 14 residues. Deletions cut 7 bases from V and 3 bases from J, with 15 bases between. CDR3 sequence reads: CASKNYLLEETQYF. As DNA, the CDR3 is TGCGCCAGCAAGAACTATTTGTTGGAAGAGACCCAGTACTTC.